This T cell receptor (beta chain) appears in the sequencing data of a study of neoadjuvant nivolumab and ipilimumab in lung cancer. Turning to the study itself: Nivolumab 3 mg/kg was given days 1, 15 and 29, plus ipilimumab 1 mg/kg day 1 in combination. Whole-study findings and limits: Resected-tumor TCR richness correlated positively with pretherapy blood richness. Pathologic regression was not significantly tied to TCR clonality. TCR sequencing covered a small number of samples.

In germline, CDR1 is MNHEY, CDR2 SVGAGI. This CDR3 spans 15 amino acids. Trimming removed 6 bases from V and 6 bases from J; junction bases left unmatched: 10. Comment on this clone: Its target is unknown.

Method: immunoSEQ multiplex PCR; TCRdb's copy keeps in-frame clones and lacks some. The sample has tens of thousands of clones, roughly 89% seen once. The material was peripheral blood, obtained before neoadjuvant nivolumab, alone or with ipilimumab. This clonotype was obtained from an adult with non-small cell lung cancer. The V call is TRBV6-5, the J call TRBJ2-7; the match to TRBD1 covers 11 bases. CDR3 sequence reads: CASRQTGTGGREQYF. DNA for the CDR3: TGTGCCAGCAGACAGACCGGGACAGGGGGGCGCGAGCAGTACTTC.